The T cell receptor beta chain described here comes from a study of identical twins. Notes on the study in general: High-abundance cord blood beta clonotypes had fewer insertions; memory repertoires showed none. Surplus twin overlap in beta out-of-frame sequences was less pronounced.

Via MiXCR, TCRdb re-called the 5' RACE reads, giving one row per CDR3 protein. This repertoire shows roughly 750,000 distinct CDR3 sequences, 21% found once; its top ten account for about 4.5%. V lost 8 bases to trimming and J lost 1 base, with 11 bases between them. The CDR3 runs to 13 residues. The germline V gene encodes CDR1 SGHTA and CDR2 FQGNSA. This clonotype appeared a few times. Its antigen is not known. These data were also reused for a study on T cells expressing NK-cell markers. From that report: The eight sequenced donors comprised seven who were HCMV-seropositive and one who was seronegative. Anti-gamma-delta TCR antibody use in several experiments restricted sorting to alpha-beta TCR T cells.

This chain uses TRBV7-2 with TRBJ2-5; tentative D call: TRBD1 (5 bases). The TCR sequence derives from a woman aged 18 to 35 in good health. Material for sequencing was PBMCs. CDR3 protein: CASANTGQETQYF. The CDR3 DNA sequence: TGTGCCAGCGCAAATACAGGCCAAGAGACCCAGTACTTC.